These T cell receptor beta chains were read from a single sample in a study of blood T cell repertoires in COVID-19. The method was immunoSEQ multiplex PCR; TCRdb's version includes in-frame clones alone and lacks a portion of them. The sample consists of 130,000 to 150,000 clones, approximately 91% of them appearing once. Sequenced material: peripheral blood. Receptors originate from a human donor in a cohort sampled during active COVID-19. The CDR3 runs from the conserved cysteine through the conserved F or W. The D gene is left open where the match is weak. Some rows have no size entry. The others give once, few or many, or a class for an expanded clone.

j_gene: TRBJ1-5; d_gene: TRBD1; v_gene: TRBV6-2/TRBV6-3; abundance: .; CDR3aa: CASSQGQGAFQPQHF; CDR3nt: TGTGCCAGCAGCCAAGGACAGGGGGCTTTCCAGCCCCAGCATTTT
j_gene: TRBJ1-2; d_gene: TRBD1; v_gene: TRBV9; abundance: .; CDR3aa: CASSLARDSISGDGYTF; CDR3nt: TGTGCCAGCAGCCTAGCCCGGGACAGCATCTCAGGGGATGGCTACACCTTC
j_gene: TRBJ2-2; d_gene: TRBD1; v_gene: TRBV27; abundance: few; CDR3aa: CASSIQGAPAGELFF; CDR3nt: TGTGCCAGCAGTATACAGGGGGCGCCCGCCGGGGAGCTGTTTTTT
j_gene: TRBJ1-6; d_gene: TRBD1; v_gene: TRBV9; abundance: .; CDR3aa: CASSVTGQGSPLHF; CDR3nt: TGTGCCAGCAGCGTTACGGGACAGGGATCACCCCTCCACTTT
j_gene: TRBJ2-7; d_gene: .; v_gene: TRBV19; abundance: .; CDR3aa: CASAPASAYEQYF; CDR3nt: TGTGCCAGCGCCCCGGCCAGCGCCTACGAGCAGTACTTC
j_gene: TRBJ2-1; d_gene: TRBD2; v_gene: TRBV2; abundance: .; CDR3aa: CASSGASGLSSYNEQFF; CDR3nt: TGTGCCAGCAGTGGCGCTAGCGGGTTAAGCTCCTACAATGAGCAGTTCTTC
j_gene: TRBJ2-5; d_gene: TRBD2; v_gene: TRBV4-2; abundance: .; CDR3aa: CASSQRGYQETQYF; CDR3nt: TGTGCCAGCAGCCAGCGGGGGTACCAAGAGACCCAGTACTTC
j_gene: TRBJ1-5; d_gene: .; v_gene: TRBV30; abundance: .; CDR3aa: CAWSGKRNSLNQPQHF; CDR3nt: TGTGCCTGGAGTGGAAAGCGGAACTCGCTCAATCAGCCCCAGCATTTT
j_gene: TRBJ2-1; d_gene: TRBD2; v_gene: TRBV5-1; abundance: .; CDR3aa: CASSLIGGRGYNEQFF; CDR3nt: TGCGCCAGCAGCTTGATCGGCGGGAGGGGGTACAATGAGCAGTTCTTC
j_gene: TRBJ1-2; d_gene: .; v_gene: TRBV2; abundance: .; CDR3aa: CASSVMTASYGYTF; CDR3nt: TGTGCCAGCAGTGTAATGACAGCATCCTATGGCTACACCTTC
j_gene: TRBJ2-7; d_gene: .; v_gene: TRBV7-8; abundance: .; CDR3aa: CASSYPGWVYEQYF; CDR3nt: TGTGCCAGCAGCTACCCCGGGTGGGTCTACGAGCAGTACTTC
j_gene: TRBJ2-2; d_gene: TRBD2; v_gene: TRBV28; abundance: .; CDR3aa: CASSLSPGLAGAGELFF; CDR3nt: TGTGCCAGCAGTTTATCGCCGGGACTAGCGGGGGCCGGGGAGCTGTTTTTT
j_gene: TRBJ1-3; d_gene: .; v_gene: TRBV5-1; abundance: .; CDR3aa: CASSLAGGVYGNTIYF; CDR3nt: TGCGCCAGCAGCTTGGCCGGGGGTGTTTACGGAAACACCATATATTTT
j_gene: TRBJ2-3; d_gene: .; v_gene: TRBV10-3; abundance: .; CDR3aa: CAISDGGPSTDTQYF; CDR3nt: TGTGCCATCAGTGACGGGGGGCCAAGCACAGATACGCAGTATTTT
j_gene: TRBJ2-1; d_gene: .; v_gene: TRBV6-6; abundance: .; CDR3aa: CASGNYRYNEQFF; CDR3nt: TGTGCCAGCGGAAATTACAGATACAATGAGCAGTTCTTC
j_gene: TRBJ2-5; d_gene: TRBD2; v_gene: TRBV3-1/TRBV3-2; abundance: .; CDR3aa: CASSQERWASGGAETQYF; CDR3nt: TGTGCCAGCAGCCAAGAGCGTTGGGCTAGCGGGGGGGCAGAGACCCAGTACTTC
j_gene: TRBJ1-1; d_gene: TRBD1; v_gene: TRBV15; abundance: .; CDR3aa: CATSSGPTGLSTEAFF; CDR3nt: TGTGCCACCAGCAGCGGACCGACAGGGTTGAGCACTGAAGCTTTCTTT
j_gene: TRBJ2-2; d_gene: .; v_gene: TRBV19; abundance: .; CDR3aa: CASSILAPGELFF; CDR3nt: TGTGCCAGTAGTATTCTAGCCCCCGGGGAGCTGTTTTTT
j_gene: TRBJ2-2; d_gene: .; v_gene: TRBV28; abundance: .; CDR3aa: CASSLGSRVGTGELFF; CDR3nt: TGTGCCAGCAGTTTAGGATCCAGGGTAGGCACCGGGGAGCTGTTTTTT
j_gene: TRBJ1-2; d_gene: .; v_gene: TRBV7-6; abundance: .; CDR3aa: CASSLGGAGYTF; CDR3nt: TGTGCCAGCAGCTTAGGTGGGGCTGGCTACACCTTC
j_gene: TRBJ2-2; d_gene: TRBD1; v_gene: TRBV7-3; abundance: .; CDR3aa: CASSSIGTGNTGELFF; CDR3nt: TGTGCCAGCAGCTCCATAGGGACAGGGAACACCGGGGAGCTGTTTTTT
j_gene: TRBJ2-5; d_gene: .; v_gene: TRBV7-2; abundance: .; CDR3aa: CASSLLGGRETQYF; CDR3nt: TGTGCCAGCAGCTTATTAGGAGGACGAGAGACCCAGTACTTC
j_gene: TRBJ2-3; d_gene: .; v_gene: TRBV7-2; abundance: .; CDR3aa: CASSLVGSGNTDTQYF; CDR3nt: TGTGCCAGCAGCTTAGTAGGTAGCGGAAACACAGATACGCAGTATTTT
j_gene: TRBJ2-3; d_gene: TRBD1; v_gene: TRBV7-2; abundance: .; CDR3aa: CASSLYHRGSTSTDTQYF; CDR3nt: TGTGCCAGCAGCCTATACCACAGGGGGAGTACTAGCACAGATACGCAGTATTTT
j_gene: TRBJ2-5; d_gene: .; v_gene: TRBV29-1; abundance: .; CDR3aa: CSVRTRVQETQYF; CDR3nt: TGCAGCGTGCGGACCAGGGTCCAAGAGACCCAGTACTTC